This T cell receptor beta chain was sequenced in a study of cytomegalovirus exposure and HLA in healthy donors. Study-level background: About 80 million unique TCR sequences came from HLA-typed donors in an early release.

Broader study findings: In vitro confirmation showed a few CMV-associated chains to be CMV antigen specific. The authors later found HLA-associated TCR beta chains more clonally expanded than equally common others. Later analysis suggested links between common viral pathogens and several top significant clusters.

This CDR3 is built from 15 residues. From germline, CDR1 is SEHNR and CDR2 FQNEAQ (reference sequence). Trimming at V came to 4 bases and at J to 6 bases, leaving 5 bases not matched to a gene. As concerns this clone: Its matching antigen is unknown.

Primers included in the PCR were 60 Vbeta and 13 Jbeta primers. The assay was immunoSEQ multiplex PCR, and TCRdb's table has in-frame clones only and misses some. Of fewer than 250,000 clones listed, 82% are singletons. This receptor was obtained from a man aged 35 to 55 in good health and CMV-seropositive. The sequenced sample consisted of PBMCs. V and J are TRBV7-9 and TRBJ2-1, with TRBD2 matching 11 bases. CDR3 coding DNA: TGTGCCAGCAGCTCGGGACTAGCGGAAATCAATGAGCAGTTCTTC. It encodes CASSSGLAEINEQFF.